This T cell receptor (beta chain) was identified in a study of brain metastases from non-small cell lung cancer. Repertoires were generated with immunoSEQ multiplex PCR, while TCRdb's copy carries only in-frame clones and drops some. The table shows a few thousand clones, with roughly 80% occurring only once. Trimming removed 2 bases from V and 7 bases from J, with 9 bases in between. The CDR3 is 12 residues long. Looked up from germline, CDR1 is KGHSH and CDR2 is LQKENI. There are a few counts of this clone. Its specificity is unknown. Whole-study findings and limits: T-cell clones appeared expanded in 55% to 65% of brain metastases relative to matched primary tumors. TCR repertoires overlapped largely between brain metastases and matched primaries. T-cell infiltration was lower in brain metastases than primaries (P < 0.001).

The sequence came from a donor at least 40 years old with non-small cell lung cancer. The sequencing sample was made of primary lung tumor tissue. The rearrangement uses TRBV18 and TRBJ2-7; weak D call: TRBD2 (6 bases). CDR3 amino acids: CASSPGGWEQYF. The CDR3 DNA sequence: TGTGCCAGCTCACCAGGAGGGTGGGAGCAGTACTTC. The full variable domain, completed using reference TRBV18 and TRBJ2-7, is NAGVMQNPRHLVRRRGQEARLRCSPMKGHSHVYWYRQLPEEGLKFMVYLQKENIIDESGMPKERFSAEFPKEGPSILRIQQVVRGDSAAYFCASSPGGWEQYFGPGTRLTVT.